This T cell receptor beta chain originates from a study of blood T cell repertoires in COVID-19. Study overall: Sample material is recorded as cDNA or gDNA derived from T cells, B-cell-depleted T cells, or PBMCs.

Recruits, aged about 18 to 90 years, lived in about two dozen US areas. Donors were grouped by their self-reported clinical history. The V and J ends lost 3 bases and 3 bases respectively, with 14 bases between them. Germline lookup yields CDR1 SGHAT and CDR2 FQNNGV. The CDR3 loop spans 15 amino acids. Using immunoSEQ multiplex PCR, the repertoire was profiled, and TCRdb retains in-frame clones only, with some absent. The sample has roughly 230,000 clones; more than 75% are singletons. The chain uses TRBV11-2 and TRBJ1-1; D possibly corresponds to TRBD1 (5 bases). The material sequenced was PBMCs or T cells enriched from blood (not recorded which). This clonotype was sampled from a man younger than 45 in a cohort exposed to, infected with or recovered from COVID-19 (not recorded which). CDR3 coding DNA: TGTGCCAGCAGCTTCGCGGGGGGTTCGGACACTGAAGCTTTCTTT. It is translated as CASSFAGGSDTEAFF.